The source of this T cell receptor (beta chain) is a study of T cell changes during pregnancy in multiple sclerosis. Generated by immunoSEQ multiplex PCR, the TCRdb table keeps only in-frame clones and is missing some. Here the sample spans approximately 70,000 clones, 90% to 95% being singletons. Trimming took 1 base from V and 6 from J; bases not matched to a gene: 11. The CDR3 runs 16 residues. CDR1 and CDR2 (germline): SGHVS, FQNEAQ. The V gene is TRBV7-8, the J gene TRBJ1-2, with 7 bases lining up with TRBD1. The TCR originated in a female donor in good health, enrolled as a control in a pregnancy study. Here the sequenced sample was peripheral blood, taken in the third trimester of pregnancy. CDR3 coding DNA: TGTGCCAGCAGCTTAGAAGCGGGTCAACAGGGGAATGGCTACACCTTC. Its translation is CASSLEAGQQGNGYTF. The whole variable domain, remainder taken from reference TRBV7-8 and TRBJ1-2, is GAGVSQSPRYKVAKRGQDVALRCDPISGHVSLFWYQQALGQGPEFLTYFQNEAQLDKSGLPSDRFFAERPEGSVSTLKIQRTQQEDSAVYLCASSLEAGQQGNGYTFGSGTRLTVV.